This T cell receptor (beta chain) was documented in a study of blood T cells in healthy people across ages. This clonotype was recorded many times. Antigen unknown. The amount of total RNA extracted per sample was at least 5.5 micrograms. A sample-barcoded 5' primer and a J-beta primer mix were used in a second PCR of roughly 7 to 11 cycles. TCRdb reprocessed the 5' RACE reads with MiXCR, giving one entry per CDR3 protein. The sample carries 870,000 or so distinct CDR3 sequences, under 35% recorded once. Whole-study findings and limits: CMV status of donors was unknown, possibly confounding expanded clonotype changes.

This sequence originates from a woman older than 75 in good health. The sequenced sample was blood.

The CDR3 DNA follows: TGCGCCAGCAGCTCCGTGTCCGCGACAGATACGCAGTATTTT. Translation: CASSSVSATDTQYF. The chain carries TRBV5-1 and TRBJ2-3; no definite D call. The CDR3 is 14 amino acids. Germline loops: CDR1 SGHRS, CDR2 YFSETQ. Deletions cut 3 bases from V and 3 bases from J, with 11 bases between.